This T cell receptor beta chain was recovered during a study of shared clonotypes between healthy human individuals. In its sample, this clone was seen once. Its specificity is unknown. Every subset had its genomic DNA shared out evenly among several immunoSEQ plates. For sorted subsets, approximately 200 ng DNA per replicate equaled about 30,000 T cell genomes. Data came from immunoSEQ multiplex PCR; TCRdb stores just in-frame clones and leaves some out. The sample has millions of clones, more than 85% seen once. Only CD45RO-negative cells positively selected for CCR7 counted as naive CD8 cells, so terminally differentiated effector memory CD45RA+ cells were excluded. Study observations and caveats: In general, naive subsets displayed greater estimated richness than memory subsets did.

The V end lost 3 bases, the J end lost 5 bases, and 14 bases lay between the germline ends. Per the germline V gene, CDR1 is ENHRY and CDR2 is SYGVKD. The CDR3 totals 15 residues. The sequenced material came from naive CD8+ T cells from PBMCs. The chain combines TRBV10-3 with TRBJ2-1; D is tentatively TRBD1 or TRBD2 (5 bases each). The sequence derives from a man aged 18 to 29 in good health. Some clones in this sample may be carry-over from other donors' samples. CDR3: CAISERGPPNNEQFF. Here the CDR3 DNA reads TGTGCCATCAGTGAAAGGGGACCACCCAACAATGAGCAGTTCTTC.